These 21 T cell receptor beta chains share one sample of origin, sequenced in a study of T cell repertoires in cytomegalovirus infection. TCRdb reprocessed the reads with MiXCR, giving one entry per CDR3 protein. Here the sample spans approximately 910,000 distinct CDR3 sequences, less than 35% being singletons. No cognate antigen is known for these TCRs. The sequenced sample was cultured CD8+ T cells from PBMCs, obtained from culture after CMV antigen stimulation. These receptors all stem from a human donor in good health (CMV status not recorded). Some clones in this sample may be carry-over from other donors' samples.

The CDR3 coding sequence is TGCGCCAGCAGCCAAGATAGGGGGGGCCGGGGCACCGGGGAGCTGTTTTTT. It yields the protein CASSQDRGGRGTGELFF. The J gene is TRBJ2-2, the V gene TRBV4-1; possible D gene TRBD2, 7 bases. Germline loops: CDR1 MGHRA, CDR2 YSYEKL. The ends were cut back, 0 bases at V and 4 bases at J, with 15 bases in the middle. This CDR3 is built from 17 residues.

The chain is built from TRBV4-1 and TRBJ2-1; perhaps TRBD2 as D (7 bases). Germline-derived CDR1 and CDR2 are MGHRA and YSYEKL. Deletions cut 1 base from V and 8 bases from J, with 15 bases between. The CDR3 runs 15 residues. CDR3 in amino acids: CASSQAGGPWDEQFF. In nucleotides, the CDR3 is TGCGCCAGCAGCCAAGCCGGGGGGCCATGGGATGAGCAGTTCTTC.

Comments on this clonotype: This may arise from a read error, as a much more abundant clone is one base away. This sequence joins TRBV6-9 and TRBJ1-5; TRBD1 might be the D (5 bases). CDR3 length equals 13 residues. CDR1 MNHGY and CDR2 SVAAGI come from the germline V gene. CDR3 region: CASGHGQAQPQRF. In nucleotides, the CDR3 is TGTGCCAGCGGCCACGGACAAGCTCAGCCCCAGCGTTTT.

The rearrangement links TRBV27 to TRBJ1-2, with a weak D call TRBD1 (5 bases). This CDR3 has 15 amino acids. V lost 5 bases to trimming and J lost 4 bases, with 17 bases between them. Germline V CDR1 and CDR2: MNHEY, SMNVEV (reference sequence). CDR3 nucleotides: TGTGCCAGCAGTACAACGGGACCGACCGTCTATGGCTACACCTTC. Its protein product is CASSTTGPTVYGYTF.

This clonotype came up a few times. The chain has TRBV27 and TRBJ1-2; possibly TRBD1 for D (5 bases). The germline gives CDR1 MNHEY, CDR2 SMNVEV (reference sequence). V lost 3 bases, J lost 0 bases, and 11 bases lay in between. The CDR3 is made up of 15 amino acids. CDR3 DNA: TGTGCCAGCAGTTTCGGGGACCATGCTAACTATGGCTACACCTTC. This gives the protein CASSFGDHANYGYTF.

As for this clonotype: This may stem from a read error, because a much larger clone lies one nucleotide away. V and J are TRBV7-2 and TRBJ2-3, with D perhaps TRBD2 (5 bases). Germline V gene lookup returns CDR1 SGHTA and CDR2 FQGNSA. V was cut by 2 bases and J by 7 bases, with 16 bases left in between. The CDR3 has 15 residues. CDR3 loop: CASSLIARRTNTQYF. The CDR3 DNA sequence: TGTGCCAGCAGCTTAATAGCTAGGAGGACGAATACGCAGTATTTT.

The CDR3 coding sequence is TGTGCCAGCAGCTCGGGACAGGATAGGGTCTATGGCTACACCTTC. The encoded protein is CASSSGQDRVYGYTF. V and J are TRBV13 and TRBJ1-2, with 8 nucleotides matching TRBD1. Trimming removed 4 bases from V and 4 bases from J; junction bases left unmatched: 8. This CDR3 spans 15 amino acids. CDR1 is PRHDT, CDR2 FYEKMQ, per germline (reference sequence).

This clonotype appeared a few times. The chain recombines TRBV2 with TRBJ2-1; D is perhaps TRBD2 (5 bases). The CDR3 consists of 11 residues. The germline CDR1 and CDR2 sequences are SNHLY and FYNNEI. V gave up 10 bases and J gave up 7 bases, with 11 bases separating them. CDR3 sequence reads: CAILTRNEQFF. CDR3 sequence (DNA): TGTGCCATTCTTACTAGAAATGAGCAGTTCTTC.

The gene calls are TRBV12-3 or TRBV12-4 and TRBJ2-1, with 9 nucleotides matching TRBD2. V trimming: 6 bases; J trimming: 2 bases; junction bases outside the gene matches: 2. The CDR3 is 14 residues long. The CDR3 region has the DNA TGTGCCAGCAGCGAGCGGGGGGCCTACAATGAGCAGTTCTTC. Translation: CASSERGAYNEQFF.

This chain connects TRBV6-5 to TRBJ1-1; a weak D match, TRBD1 (5 bases). CDR1 and CDR2 (germline): MNHEY, SVGAGI. This CDR3 spans 14 amino acids. V was clipped by 3 bases and J by 8 bases, with 16 bases between them. The CDR3 nucleotides read TGTGCCAGCAGTTATGAGCCCGGGGCCTGGGAAGCTTTCTTT. It encodes CASSYEPGAWEAFF.

The genes are TRBV5-4 and TRBJ1-1; no clear D. The ends were cut back, 0 bases at V and 0 bases at J, with 9 bases in the middle. Germline-derived CDR1 and CDR2 are SGHNT and YYREEE (reference sequence). The CDR3 length is 15 residues. CDR3 in amino acids: CASSLVERMNTEAFF. DNA of the CDR3: TGTGCCAGCAGCTTGGTAGAGAGGATGAACACTGAAGCTTTCTTT.

The chain has TRBV7-9 and TRBJ2-7; D not resolved. From germline, CDR1 is SEHNR and CDR2 FQNEAQ (reference sequence). V was shortened by 3 bases and J by 4 bases, with 7 bases between the two germline ends. The CDR3 length is 12 residues. CDR3 DNA: TGTGCCAGCAGCTTGAATCCTTACGAGCAGTACTTC. This sequence encodes CASSLNPYEQYF.

The V gene is TRBV10-3, the J gene TRBJ2-1, with D uncertain. From germline, CDR1 is ENHRY and CDR2 SYGVKD. There are 11 residues in the CDR3. Trimming took 2 bases from V and 10 from J, leaving 6 bases between them. CDR3 loop: CAISEPSEQFF. CDR3 DNA sequence: TGTGCCATCAGTGAGCCCAGCGAGCAGTTCTTC.

This clonotype was counted a few times. This chain links TRBV7-6 with TRBJ2-1, with D perhaps matching TRBD2 (5 bases). The germline gives CDR1 SGHVS, CDR2 FNYEAQ. The CDR3 sequence is 15 residues long. V was clipped by 4 bases and J by 1 base, with 11 bases between them. In DNA, the CDR3 is TGTGCCAGCAGCTCCGGTCGAGGGTCCTACAATGAGCAGTTCTTC. This gives the protein CASSSGRGSYNEQFF.

The chain combines TRBV10-3 with TRBJ2-7; TRBD1 matches 8 bases. The length of the CDR3 is 14 residues. Germline assignment: CDR1 ENHRY and CDR2 SYGVKD. The V gene end was trimmed by 5 bases and the J gene end by 5 bases; junction bases not matched to a gene: 8. The CDR3: CAISSGQGFNEQYV. The CDR3 DNA sequence: TGTGCCATCAGTTCCGGACAGGGCTTCAACGAGCAGTACGTC.

The chain combines TRBV28 with TRBJ1-1; D unresolved. V was clipped by 2 bases and J by 6 bases, with 16 bases between them. The CDR3 is made up of 15 amino acids. In germline, CDR1 is MDHEN, CDR2 SYDVKM. The CDR3 protein is CASSLIFYGAAEAFF. CDR3 sequence (DNA): TGTGCCAGCAGTTTAATTTTTTATGGTGCCGCTGAAGCTTTCTTT.

This clonotype has ten or more counts. The chain is built from TRBV6-2 or TRBV6-3 and TRBJ2-7; 7 positions agree with TRBD1. V was clipped by 6 bases and J by 7 bases; unmatched bases: 12. Germline V gives CDR1 MNHEY, CDR2 SVGEGT. The CDR3 extends over 14 amino acids. CDR3 in amino acids: CASSRTGPTGEQYV. The CDR3 DNA reads TGTGCCAGCAGCCGGACAGGACCAACAGGGGAGCAGTACGTC.

This clonotype was seen a handful of times. The rearrangement joins TRBV6-5 to TRBJ2-1; D uncertain. Per the germline V gene, CDR1 is MNHEY and CDR2 is SVGAGI. V shed 6 bases and J shed 0 bases, with 15 bases lying between them. CDR3 size: 16 residues. CDR3 nucleotide sequence: TGTGCCAGCAGCCCACTCGATCTGAGCTCCTACAATGAGCAGTTCTTC. Protein product: CASSPLDLSSYNEQFF.

The chain employs TRBV24-1 and TRBJ1-2; the match to TRBD1 covers 8 bases. From germline, CDR1 is KGHDR and CDR2 SFDVKD. This CDR3 has 13 residues. Trimming took 4 bases from V and 7 from J; bases not matched to a gene: 4. CDR3 nucleotide sequence: TGTGCCACCAGTGACCCGACAGGGGTTGGCTACACCTTC. Translating gives CATSDPTGVGYTF.

The rearrangement uses TRBV12-3 or TRBV12-4 and TRBJ2-3; 7 positions agree with TRBD2. The V and J ends lost 7 bases and 7 bases, in that order; junction bases with no gene match: 14. The CDR3 has 15 residues. For the CDR3, the DNA is TGTGCCAGCACCCCTCCGGGCGGGGGTAAGAATACGCAGTATTTT. Translated: CASTPPGGGKNTQYF.

This clonotype appeared once. The chain has TRBV24-1 and TRBJ1-2; D ambiguous. The germline CDR1 and CDR2 sequences are KGHDR and SFDVKD. V gave up 9 bases and J gave up 2 bases, with 12 bases separating them. The CDR3 contains 13 residues. The DNA for the CDR3 is TGTGCCACCTCGATGGGCCAGAACTATGGCTACACCTTC. Translated, it gives CATSMGQNYGYTF.